A selection of T cell receptor beta chains follows, all from one sample in a study of cytomegalovirus exposure and HLA in healthy donors. This table comes from immunoSEQ multiplex PCR, and its TCRdb copy is limited to in-frame clones, with some not included. This repertoire includes some 200,000 clones. Sequenced material: PBMCs. The receptors were sampled from a girl aged 2 to 10 in good health and CMV-seropositive. Each CDR3 is given with its conserved first and last residue. Each record gives: J gene, D gene, V gene, CDR3 DNA, CDR3 protein. D genes are given only for firm matches.

>TRBJ2-5|TRBD1|TRBV27
TGTGCCAGCAGTCCCTCGGGACAGGGAAGGCACGAGACCCAGTACTTC
CASSPSGQGRHETQYF
>TRBJ1-2|.|TRBV1
TGCACCAGCAGCCAAGTAATGCCCAGGGGAAATTGTGGCTACACCTTC
CTSSQVMPRGNCGYTF
>TRBJ1-1|TRBD1|TRBV14
TGTGCCAGCAGCCACCGGGACAGGAGGAACACTGAAGCTTTCTTT
CASSHRDRRNTEAFF
>TRBJ1-2|.|TRBV29-1
TGCAGCGTTGATATACTCGGGGGGTCCTATGGCTACACCTTC
CSVDILGGSYGYTF
>TRBJ2-1|TRBD2|TRBV18
TGTGCCAGCTCACTCCGTACTAGCGGGAGTTCCTATGAGCAGTTCTTC
CASSLRTSGSSYEQFF
>TRBJ2-5|TRBD1|TRBV5-1
TGCGCCAGCACCCCCGGGGGGACAGGGGGAGAGACCCAGTACTTC
CASTPGGTGGETQYF
>TRBJ1-4|.|TRBV15
TGTGCCACCCGGAGGAATGAAAAACTGTTTTTT
CATRRNEKLFF
>TRBJ2-2|.|TRBV5-4
TGTGCCAGCAGCCCCGTCGGCGGGGAGCTGTTTTTT
CASSPVGGELFF
>TRBJ2-7|.|TRBV10-2
TGCGCCAGCAGTCCGACATTGTTAACCTACGAGCAGTACTTC
CASSPTLLTYEQYF
>TRBJ2-7|.|TRBV18
TGTGCCAGCTCACCTCGGGACACCCGATCCTACGAGCAGTACTTC
CASSPRDTRSYEQYF
>TRBJ1-2|.|TRBV27
TGTGCCAGCAGTCGGTTCGACATGGGCTATGGCTACACCTTC
CASSRFDMGYGYTF
>TRBJ2-7|TRBD1|TRBV18
TGTGCCAGCTCACCACCGGGGACAGGGGCCTACGAGCAGTACTTC
CASSPPGTGAYEQYF
>TRBJ2-5|.|TRBV7-2
TGTGCCAGCAGCATCGCACCTAAGGAGACCCAGTACTTC
CASSIAPKETQYF
>TRBJ2-1|TRBD2|TRBV19
TGTGCCAGTAGTATATTGGTCGCTAGCGGGAAGAATGAGCAGTTCTTC
CASSILVASGKNEQFF
>TRBJ2-3|.|TRBV6-6
TGTGCCAGCAGCTCTTTCACAGATACGCAGTATTTT
CASSSFTDTQYF
>TRBJ1-2|TRBD1|TRBV6-5
TGTGCCAGCAGTTCCCGCTGGGAACTACAGGGGTATGGCTACACCTTC
CASSSRWELQGYGYTF
>TRBJ1-1|.|TRBV6-4
TGTGCCAGCAGTTCCGGGATCAACACTGAAGCTTTCTTT
CASSSGINTEAFF
>TRBJ1-2|.|TRBV5-1
TGCGCCAGCAGCCTCAGAACCGGGACACATTATGGCTACACCTTC
CASSLRTGTHYGYTF
>TRBJ2-6|.|TRBV11-3
TGTGCCAGCAGCTTCCAACTAGCCATTGCTGGGGCCAACGTCCTGACTTTC
CASSFQLAIAGANVLTF
>TRBJ2-6|TRBD1|TRBV27
TGTGCCAGCGGTAAGGACAGGGCCAGCGATCTTCGGGCCAACGTCCTGACTTTC
CASGKDRASDLRANVLTF
>TRBJ2-1|.|TRBV16
TGTGCCAGCAGCCAAACTGTCAATGAGCAGTTCTTC
CASSQTVNEQFF
>TRBJ2-7|.|TRBV7-8
TGTGCCAGCAGCCCGCGGGGACTCCCCGAGCAGTACTTC
CASSPRGLPEQYF
>TRBJ2-5|TRBD2|TRBV5-8
TGTGCCAGCAGCTCCCACAGCGGGAGCGCGGAGACCCAGTACTTC
CASSSHSGSAETQYF